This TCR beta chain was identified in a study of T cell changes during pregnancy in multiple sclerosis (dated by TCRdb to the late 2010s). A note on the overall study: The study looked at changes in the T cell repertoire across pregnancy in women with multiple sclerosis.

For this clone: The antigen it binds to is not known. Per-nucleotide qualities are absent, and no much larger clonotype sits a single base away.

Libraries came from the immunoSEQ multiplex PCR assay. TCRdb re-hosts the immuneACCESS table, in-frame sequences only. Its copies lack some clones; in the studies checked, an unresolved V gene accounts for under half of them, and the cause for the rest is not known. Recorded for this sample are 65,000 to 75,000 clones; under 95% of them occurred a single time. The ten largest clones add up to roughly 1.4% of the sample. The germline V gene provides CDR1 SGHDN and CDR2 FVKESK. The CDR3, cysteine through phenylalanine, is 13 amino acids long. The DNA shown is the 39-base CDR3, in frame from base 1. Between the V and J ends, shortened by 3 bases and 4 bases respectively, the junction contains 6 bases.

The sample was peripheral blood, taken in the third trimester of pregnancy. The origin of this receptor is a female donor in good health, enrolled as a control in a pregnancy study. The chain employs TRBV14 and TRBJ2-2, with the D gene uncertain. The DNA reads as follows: TGTGCCAGCAGCCAGTTAGCCACCGGGGAGCTGTTTTTT. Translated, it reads CASSQLATGELFF.